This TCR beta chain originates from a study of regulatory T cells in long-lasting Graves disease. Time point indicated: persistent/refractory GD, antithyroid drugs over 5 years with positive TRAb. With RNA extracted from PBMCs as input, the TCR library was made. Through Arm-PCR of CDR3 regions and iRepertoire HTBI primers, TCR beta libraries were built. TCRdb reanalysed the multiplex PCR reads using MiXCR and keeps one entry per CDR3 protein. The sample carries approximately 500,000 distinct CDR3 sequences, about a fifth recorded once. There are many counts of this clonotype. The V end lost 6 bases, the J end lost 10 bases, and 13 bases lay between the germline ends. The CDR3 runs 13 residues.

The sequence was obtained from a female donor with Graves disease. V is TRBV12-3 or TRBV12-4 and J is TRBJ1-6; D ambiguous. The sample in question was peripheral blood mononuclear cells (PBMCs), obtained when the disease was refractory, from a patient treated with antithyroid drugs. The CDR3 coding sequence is TGTGCCAGCAGGATATTCCTATCGTCACCCCTCCACTTT. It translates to CASRIFLSSPLHF.